The clone carrying this TCR beta chain was seen at least ten times. The data are from a study of blood T cells in healthy people across ages. Then a second PCR, running roughly 7 to 11 cycles, was carried out with a sample-barcoded 5' primer and a J-beta primer mix. TCRdb redid the calling of the 5' RACE reads with MiXCR, one entry per CDR3 protein. The sample holds about 840,000 distinct CDR3 sequences, roughly 29% seen once. The same sample was also used in a study of T cells of mothers and their children.

Sample: blood. This receptor was taken from a woman in her forties in good health.

The CDR3 DNA is TGTGCCAGCAGTACCCTACAGGGATCGGTCACCGGGGAGCTGTTTTTT. As protein: CASSTLQGSVTGELFF. The chain links TRBV6-5 to TRBJ2-2; D possibly corresponds to TRBD1 (6 bases). The V end was cut by 5 bases, the J end by 4 bases, with 17 bases between. Germline CDR1 reads MNHEY; CDR2 reads SVGAGI. The CDR3 has 16 amino acids.